The 21 T cell receptor beta chains given below trace back to one sample, sequenced in a study of control samples from healthy donors and cancer patients. The method was immunoSEQ multiplex PCR; TCRdb's version includes in-frame clones alone and lacks a portion of them. Among about 140,000 clones listed, about 90% were seen once. Specimen: blood. These receptors were taken from a man aged 18 to 35 in good health.

CDR3 sequence (DNA): TGTGCCAGTAGTGATCGGGGACGGTATGGCTACACCTTC. Residues: CASSDRGRYGYTF. The rearrangement links TRBV19 to TRBJ1-2; weak D call: TRBD1 (5 bases). V was trimmed by 5 bases and J by 5 bases, leaving 12 bases between them. Germline CDR1 is LNHDA and CDR2 is SQIVND (reference sequence). This CDR3 is 13 amino acids long. Supplemented by reference TRBV19 and TRBJ1-2, the full variable domain reads DGGITQSPKYLFRKEGQNVTLSCEQNLNHDAMYWYRQDPGQGLRLIYYSQIVNDFQKGDIAEGYSVSREKKESFPLTVTSAQKNPTAFYLCASSDRGRYGYTFGSGTRLTVV.

This rearrangement joins TRBV4-1 to TRBJ1-3, with D uncertain. Germline CDR1 reads MGHRA; CDR2 reads YSYEKL. The ends were cut back, 1 base at V and 8 bases at J, with 15 bases in the middle. The CDR3 spans 15 residues. The CDR3 sequence: CASSQVTTKADTIYF. CDR3 in DNA: TGCGCCAGCAGCCAAGTTACGACAAAGGCGGACACCATATATTTT.

This chain links TRBV28 with TRBJ1-6; D call uncertain. The germline gives CDR1 MDHEN, CDR2 SYDVKM. V was pared by 3 bases and J by 0 bases, with 9 bases between. CDR3 length equals 16 residues. In nucleotides, the CDR3 is TGTGCCAGCAGTTTGGTCTGGAGCTCCTATAATTCACCCCTCCACTTT. This sequence encodes CASSLVWSSYNSPLHF.

The chain carries TRBV3-1 (or the pseudogene TRBV3-2) and TRBJ1-5, with a possible D match to TRBD1 (5 bases). The CDR3 covers 15 residues. Trimming shortened V by 0 bases and J by 0 bases, and 6 bases separated the two germline ends. In germline, CDR1 is LGHDT, CDR2 YNNKEL (reference sequence). CDR3 sequence reads: CASSQEGLSNQPQHF. The CDR3 nucleotides read TGTGCCAGCAGCCAAGAGGGGCTTAGCAATCAGCCCCAGCATTTT.

This chain joins TRBV19 and TRBJ2-7; D might be TRBD1 (5 bases). The length of the CDR3 is 12 residues. Germline V CDR1 and CDR2: LNHDA, SQIVND (reference sequence). Trimming pared 6 bases from V and 4 bases from J, leaving 10 bases between. CDR3 residues: CASSHDSYEQYF. Here the CDR3 DNA reads TGTGCCAGTAGCCATGACAGTTACGAGCAGTACTTC.

The CDR3 region is CASSPQGGDTQYF. The CDR3 nucleotides read TGTGCCAGCAGCCCGCAGGGAGGAGATACGCAGTATTTT. The V and J genes are TRBV11-1 and TRBJ2-3; D is perhaps TRBD2 (6 bases). With 5 bases removed from V and 5 bases from J, the gap between germline ends came to 11 bases. The CDR3 consists of 13 residues. Germline loops: CDR1 SGHAT, CDR2 FQDESV (reference sequence).

This clone has just one count. The rearrangement links TRBV4-1 to TRBJ1-4; 9 bases match TRBD1. The CDR3 runs to 16 residues. The germline CDR1 and CDR2 sequences are MGHRA and YSYEKL. V lost 1 base, J lost 10 bases, and 10 bases stayed unmatched. The CDR3 region is CASSQVLRDRERKLFF. CDR3 DNA sequence: TGCGCCAGCAGCCAAGTCCTCCGGGACAGGGAACGAAAACTGTTTTTT.

This chain uses TRBV10-3 with TRBJ2-5; D is tentatively TRBD1 or TRBD2 (5 bases each). The ends were cut back, 0 bases at V and 5 bases at J, with 10 bases in the middle. Per the germline V gene, CDR1 is ENHRY and CDR2 is SYGVKD. The CDR3 is 14 amino acids. CDR3 nucleotides: TGTGCCATCAGTGAGTCGAGGGGCCCCGAGACCCAGTACTTC. This translates into CAISESRGPETQYF.

The V gene is TRBV6-6, the J gene TRBJ2-7; D is ambiguous. In germline, CDR1 is MNHNY, CDR2 SVGAGI (reference sequence). The V gene lost 4 bases and the J gene lost 6 bases, with 16 bases spanning the gap. The CDR3 sequence is 14 residues long. CDR3 bases: TGTGCCAGCAGTTCCTACGGGCCGCACCCCGAGCAGTACTTC. Its protein is CASSSYGPHPEQYF.

The rearrangement uses TRBV5-1 and TRBJ1-1; D ambiguous. This CDR3 has 14 amino acids. The germline gives CDR1 SGHRS, CDR2 YFSETQ. V dropped 0 bases and J dropped 3 bases, with 9 bases sitting between them. The CDR3 protein is CASSLGVRDTEAFF. CDR3 nucleotide sequence: TGCGCCAGCAGCTTGGGGGTTAGGGACACTGAAGCTTTCTTT.

The V and J genes are TRBV6-2 or TRBV6-3 and TRBJ2-3; 7 nucleotides match TRBD2. Germline V gives CDR1 MNHEY, CDR2 SVGEGT. V dropped 5 bases and J dropped 1; count of bases not matched to a gene: 12. The CDR3 consists of 17 residues. CDR3 DNA: TGTGCCAGCAGTGACCCGACTTCTAGCGGAGGCACAGATACGCAGTATTTT. It translates to CASSDPTSSGGTDTQYF.

The chain couples TRBV7-2 to TRBJ2-7; a weak D match, TRBD2 (6 bases). V gave up 5 bases and J gave up 5 bases, with 16 bases separating them. This CDR3 region has 14 residues. CDR1 SGHTA and CDR2 FQGNSA come from the germline V gene. For the CDR3, the DNA is TGTGCCAGCAGCCGGGAGCGAGGGCTAAACGAGCAGTACTTC. This translates into CASSRERGLNEQYF.

This chain uses TRBV21-1 with TRBJ2-6; whether TRBD2, the table's D call, matches the DNA was not checked. TRBV21-1 is deemed a pseudogene. This CDR3 has 15 residues. CDR3 region: CASSNGRWGANVLTF. The CDR3 region has the DNA TGTGCCAGCAGCAACGGTCGGTGGGGGGCCAACGTCCTGACTTTC.

This clone came up once. This sequence joins TRBV13 and TRBJ2-7, with 9 bases fitting TRBD1. The CDR3 totals 14 residues. Trimming at V came to 6 bases and at J to 6 bases, leaving 9 bases not matched to a gene. Germline V gene sequence: CDR1 PRHDT, CDR2 FYEKMQ (reference sequence). CDR3 sequence: CASRKQGARGEQYF. The CDR3 nucleotides are TGTGCCAGCAGGAAACAGGGGGCGCGCGGCGAGCAGTACTTC.

The chain uses TRBV28 and TRBJ1-2; D perhaps matches TRBD1 (5 bases). The CDR3 consists of 15 residues. V was pared by 5 bases and J by 0 bases, with 13 bases between. CDR1 MDHEN and CDR2 SYDVKM come from the germline V gene. The CDR3 DNA follows: TGTGCCAGCAGTAACCGGGACGTAGCTAACTATGGCTACACCTTC. Residues: CASSNRDVANYGYTF.

The rearrangement joins TRBV2 to TRBJ2-3; D possibly corresponds to TRBD1 (7 bases). Germline V lookup: CDR1 SNHLY, CDR2 FYNNEI. Trimming left V 3 bases short and J 3 bases short, with 13 bases between. The CDR3 length is 15 residues. CDR3 sequence reads: CASSEGRGRTDTQYF. CDR3 nucleotide sequence: TGTGCCAGCAGTGAGGGCAGGGGGAGGACAGATACGCAGTATTTT.

The chain employs TRBV3-1 (or the pseudogene TRBV3-2) and TRBJ1-2, with D possibly TRBD1 on 5 matching bases. The CDR3 consists of 12 residues. Trimming left V 4 bases short and J 4 bases short, with 7 bases between. CDR1 and CDR2 from the germline V gene are LGHDT and YNNKEL (reference sequence). This chain's CDR3 is CASSRQGYGYTF. The CDR3 DNA follows: TGTGCCAGCAGCCGGCAGGGCTATGGCTACACCTTC.

The chain combines TRBV9 with TRBJ2-5; possible D gene TRBD1, 6 bases. CDR1 SGDLS and CDR2 YYNGEE come from the germline V gene. The germline V and J ends were trimmed by 0 bases and 5 bases, with 14 bases remaining between them. The CDR3 sequence is 15 residues long. The CDR3 sequence is CASSVDTGLGETQYF. CDR3 nucleotides: TGTGCCAGCAGCGTAGACACAGGGTTGGGGGAGACCCAGTACTTC. The complete variable domain, with remaining parts taken from reference TRBV9 and TRBJ2-5, reads DSGVTQTPKHLITATGQRVTLRCSPRSGDLSVYWYQQSLDQGLQFLIQYYNGEERAKGNILERFSAQQFPDLHSELNLSSLELGDSALYFCASSVDTGLGETQYFGPGTRLLVL.

The chain recombines TRBV25-1 with TRBJ2-2, with 8 bases that match TRBD2. CDR3 length equals 17 residues. V gave up 1 base and J gave up 1 base; unmatched junction bases: 5. In germline, CDR1 is MGHDK, CDR2 SYGVNS. The CDR3, as DNA: TGTGCCAGCAGTGAATTCTTCGGGGGGGAGAACACCGGGGAGCTGTTTTTT. Amino acid sequence: CASSEFFGGENTGELFF.

The chain is built from TRBV5-5 and TRBJ1-6; possibly TRBD1 for D (6 bases). From germline, CDR1 is SGHKS and CDR2 YYEKEE (reference sequence). Trimming pared 0 bases from V and 6 bases from J, leaving 13 bases between. This CDR3 region has 16 residues. The CDR3 bases are TGTGCCAGCAGCTTGGTTTCAGGGGTTAGTAATTCACCCCTCCACTTT. It yields the protein CASSLVSGVSNSPLHF.

The chain carries TRBV5-5 and TRBJ2-7; D may match TRBD1 or TRBD2 (6 bases each). The CDR3 contains 15 residues. The germline CDR1 and CDR2 sequences are SGHKS and YYEKEE (reference sequence). Trimming removed 2 bases at V and 2 bases at J, with 14 bases between. DNA for the CDR3: TGTGCCAGCAGCTTTGAGACAGGAGGGACCTACGAGCAGTACTTC. Its protein is CASSFETGGTYEQYF.